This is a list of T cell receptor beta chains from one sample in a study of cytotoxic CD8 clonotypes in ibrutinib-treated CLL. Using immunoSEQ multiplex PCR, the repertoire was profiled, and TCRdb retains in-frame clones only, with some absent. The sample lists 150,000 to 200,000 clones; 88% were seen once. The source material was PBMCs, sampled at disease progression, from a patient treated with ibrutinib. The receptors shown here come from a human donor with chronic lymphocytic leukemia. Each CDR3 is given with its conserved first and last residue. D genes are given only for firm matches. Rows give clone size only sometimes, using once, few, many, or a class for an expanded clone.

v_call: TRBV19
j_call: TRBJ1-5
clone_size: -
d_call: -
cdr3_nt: TGTGCCAGTAGGATGGGGGGGGCCCAGCCCCAGCATTTT
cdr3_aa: CASRMGGAQPQHF

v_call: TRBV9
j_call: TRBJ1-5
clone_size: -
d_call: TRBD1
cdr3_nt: TGTGCCAGCAGCGGCGGGACAGCATTCAATCAGCCCCAGCATTTT
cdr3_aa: CASSGGTAFNQPQHF

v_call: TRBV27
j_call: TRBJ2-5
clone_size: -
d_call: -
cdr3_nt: TGTGCCAGCATTAAGAGTCGCGAGTTAGGAGAGACCCAGTACTTC
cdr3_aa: CASIKSRELGETQYF

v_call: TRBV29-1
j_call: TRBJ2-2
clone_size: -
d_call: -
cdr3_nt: TGCAGCGTTGAAGCGACAGGGAACACCGGGGAGCTGTTTTTT
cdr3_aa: CSVEATGNTGELFF

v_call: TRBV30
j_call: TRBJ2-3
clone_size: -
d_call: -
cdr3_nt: TGTGCCTGGAGTGCATCTCCTAGCACAGATACGCAGTATTTT
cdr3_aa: CAWSASPSTDTQYF

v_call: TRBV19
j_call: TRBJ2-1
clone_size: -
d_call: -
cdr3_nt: TGTGCCAGTAGTAGAAACAGGGTCGATGAGCAGTTCTTC
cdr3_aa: CASSRNRVDEQFF

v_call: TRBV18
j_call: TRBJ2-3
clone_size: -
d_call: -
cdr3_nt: TGTGCCAGCTCACCACAGGCGGGCAGGGGCGTTACAGATACGCAGTATTTT
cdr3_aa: CASSPQAGRGVTDTQYF

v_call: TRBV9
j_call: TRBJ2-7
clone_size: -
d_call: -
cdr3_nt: TGTGCCAGCAGCGTAGCGCCGGACGTAGCTCGCGAGCAGTACTTC
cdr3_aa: CASSVAPDVAREQYF

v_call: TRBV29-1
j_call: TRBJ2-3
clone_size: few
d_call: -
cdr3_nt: TGCAGCGTCGCAAACGAGAACGCCGACGATACGCAGTATTTT
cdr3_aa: CSVANENADDTQYF

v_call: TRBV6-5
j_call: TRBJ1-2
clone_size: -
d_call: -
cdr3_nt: TGTGCCAGCTCACCGGGACACGCTAATGGCTACACCTTC
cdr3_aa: CASSPGHANGYTF

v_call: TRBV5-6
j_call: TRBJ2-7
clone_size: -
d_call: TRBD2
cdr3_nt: TGTGCCAGCAGCTTGTCCCCCGGACTAGTATTCGAGCAGTACTTC
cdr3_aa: CASSLSPGLVFEQYF

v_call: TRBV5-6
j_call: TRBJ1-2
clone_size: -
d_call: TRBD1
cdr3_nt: TGTGCCAGCAGCTTGGCGGGACAGGGTTCCTATGGCTACACCTTC
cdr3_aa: CASSLAGQGSYGYTF

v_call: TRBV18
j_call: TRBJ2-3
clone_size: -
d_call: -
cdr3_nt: TGTGCCAGCTCACCCAGGGGGGGTGGCGGCACAGATACGCAGTATTTT
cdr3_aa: CASSPRGGGGTDTQYF

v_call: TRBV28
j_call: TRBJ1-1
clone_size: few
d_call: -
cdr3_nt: TGTGCCAGTATACCGGGACCCATGAACACTGAAGCTTTCTTT
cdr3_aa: CASIPGPMNTEAFF

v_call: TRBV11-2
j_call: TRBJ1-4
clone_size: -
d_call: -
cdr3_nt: TGTGCCAGCAGCTTGTTGGGACCATCCGCAACTAATGAAAAACTGTTTTTT
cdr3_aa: CASSLLGPSATNEKLFF

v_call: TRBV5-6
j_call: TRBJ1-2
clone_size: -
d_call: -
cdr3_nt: TGTGCCAGCAGCTACCCCGGGACAAGAGCTGGCTACACCTTC
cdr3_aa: CASSYPGTRAGYTF

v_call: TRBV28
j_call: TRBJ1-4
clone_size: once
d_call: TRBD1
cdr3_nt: TGTGCCAGCAGCCCAACAGGGGTGGAAGGCATATCTAATGAAAAACTGTTTTTT
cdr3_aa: CASSPTGVEGISNEKLFF

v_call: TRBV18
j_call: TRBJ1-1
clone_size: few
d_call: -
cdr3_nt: TGTGCCAGCTCACCACGGGGAGGGTTGGACACTGAAGCTTTCTTT
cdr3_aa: CASSPRGGLDTEAFF

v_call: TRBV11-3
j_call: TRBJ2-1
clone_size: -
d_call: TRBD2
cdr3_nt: TGTGCCAGCAGCTTATATAGCGGGAGGAATGAGCAGTTCTTC
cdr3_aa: CASSLYSGRNEQFF

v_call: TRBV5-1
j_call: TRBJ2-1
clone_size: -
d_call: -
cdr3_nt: TGCGCCAGCAGCTTGGATATGGGTCTAGAGCAGTTCTTC
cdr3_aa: CASSLDMGLEQFF

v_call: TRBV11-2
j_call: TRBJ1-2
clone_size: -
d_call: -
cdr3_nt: TGTGCCAGCGTCCGGCAGGGTATTTATGGCTACACCTTC
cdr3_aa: CASVRQGIYGYTF

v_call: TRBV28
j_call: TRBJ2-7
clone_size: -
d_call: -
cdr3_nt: TGTGCCAGCAGTTTATTCGGCAGATACGAGCAGTACTTC
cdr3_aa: CASSLFGRYEQYF

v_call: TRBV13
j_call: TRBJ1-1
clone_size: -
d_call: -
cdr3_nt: TGTGCCAGCAGCTTAGTAGGTGAGACAAGGGAAGCTTTCTTT
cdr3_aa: CASSLVGETREAFF

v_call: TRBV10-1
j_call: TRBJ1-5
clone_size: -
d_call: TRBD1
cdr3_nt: TGCGCCAGCAGTGAGGAAACCGGGACAGAGATTCATCAGCCCCAGCATTTT
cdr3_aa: CASSEETGTEIHQPQHF

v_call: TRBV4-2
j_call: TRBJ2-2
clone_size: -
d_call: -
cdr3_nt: TGTGCCAGCAGCCAGATAGATGGGACCGGGGAGCTGTTTTTT
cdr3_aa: CASSQIDGTGELFF

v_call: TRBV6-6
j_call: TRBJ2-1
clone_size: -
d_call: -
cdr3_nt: TGTGCCAGCAGTTTTCTAGATGAGCAGTTCTTC
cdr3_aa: CASSFLDEQFF

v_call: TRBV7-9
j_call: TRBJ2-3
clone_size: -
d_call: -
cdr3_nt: TGTGCCAGCAGCTTAGGTCTCGGCGGAGGGGATACGCAGTATTTT
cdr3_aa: CASSLGLGGGDTQYF

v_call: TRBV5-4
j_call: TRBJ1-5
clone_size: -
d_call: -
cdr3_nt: TGTGCCAGCAGCGCCAGGACAGTTCCGCATTTT
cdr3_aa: CASSARTVPHF

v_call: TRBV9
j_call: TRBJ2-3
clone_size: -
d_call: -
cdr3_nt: TGTGCCAGCAGCGTAGGTGGGCAGACAGATACGCAGTATTTT
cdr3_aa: CASSVGGQTDTQYF

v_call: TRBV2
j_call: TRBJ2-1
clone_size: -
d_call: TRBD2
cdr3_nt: TGTGCCAGCGGGGGACTAGACTCCTACAATGAGCAGTTCTTC
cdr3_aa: CASGGLDSYNEQFF

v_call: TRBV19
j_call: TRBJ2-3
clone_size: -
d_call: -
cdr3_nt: TGTGCCAGTAGTCCGGATTATGTAGATACGCAGTATTTT
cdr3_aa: CASSPDYVDTQYF

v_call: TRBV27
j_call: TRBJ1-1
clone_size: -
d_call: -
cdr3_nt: TGTGCCAGCAGTTGGGGGGGGGAGAACACTGAAGCTTTCTTT
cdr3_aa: CASSWGGENTEAFF

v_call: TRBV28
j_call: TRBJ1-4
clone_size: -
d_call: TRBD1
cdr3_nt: TGTGCCAGCAGTCCTCAGGGGACAGGGTGGGAAAAACTGTTTTTT
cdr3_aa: CASSPQGTGWEKLFF

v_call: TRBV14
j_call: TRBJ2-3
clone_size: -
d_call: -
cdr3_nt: TGTGCCAGCAGCCGGACTGAACCTAGCACAGATACGCAGTATTTT
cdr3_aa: CASSRTEPSTDTQYF

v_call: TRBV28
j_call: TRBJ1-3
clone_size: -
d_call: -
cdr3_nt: TGTGCCAGCAGCCTAATTAATTATGTAAACACCATATATTTT
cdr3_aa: CASSLINYVNTIYF

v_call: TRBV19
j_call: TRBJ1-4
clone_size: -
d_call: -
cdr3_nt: TGTGCCAGTAGTTTTTCTGAAAAACTGTTTTTT
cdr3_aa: CASSFSEKLFF

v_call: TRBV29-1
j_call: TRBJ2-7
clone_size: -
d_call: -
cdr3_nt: TGCAGCGTTGTCGTGTCTGGCGAGTATCGGGTTATGACCTACGAGCAGTACTTC
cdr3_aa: CSVVVSGEYRVMTYEQYF

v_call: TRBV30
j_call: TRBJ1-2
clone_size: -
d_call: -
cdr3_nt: TGTGCCTCGGCCGGGGGGGTAGGTGGCTACACCTTC
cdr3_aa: CASAGGVGGYTF

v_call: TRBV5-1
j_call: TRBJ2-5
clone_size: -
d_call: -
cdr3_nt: TGCGCCAGCAGCCTCGTGGGCAGGGGCCCGCAAGAGACCCAGTACTTC
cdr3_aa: CASSLVGRGPQETQYF

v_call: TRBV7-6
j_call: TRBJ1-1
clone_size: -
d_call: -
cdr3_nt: TGTGCCAGCAGCACGGACCGAGCCTATGAAGCTTTCTTT
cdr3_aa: CASSTDRAYEAFF

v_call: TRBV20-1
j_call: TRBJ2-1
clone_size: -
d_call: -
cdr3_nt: TGCAGTGCTAGAGGTACCAATGAGCAGTTCTTC
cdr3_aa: CSARGTNEQFF

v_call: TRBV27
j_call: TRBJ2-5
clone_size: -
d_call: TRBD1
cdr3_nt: TGTGCCAGCAGTTTTTATACAGGGGAAGAGACCCAGTACTTC
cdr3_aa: CASSFYTGEETQYF

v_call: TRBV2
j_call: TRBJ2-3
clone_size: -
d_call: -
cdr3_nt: TGTGCCAGCAGGCAACAGGGTGGAGGGGATACGCAGTATTTT
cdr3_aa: CASRQQGGGDTQYF

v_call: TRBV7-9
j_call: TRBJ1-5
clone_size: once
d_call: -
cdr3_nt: TGTGCCAGCAGCTTAGAGGGTAGACAGCCCCAGCATTTT
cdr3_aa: CASSLEGRQPQHF

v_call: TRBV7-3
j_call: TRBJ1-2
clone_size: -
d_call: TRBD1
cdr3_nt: TGTGCCAGCAGCTCCCGACAGGGGGCGTCGGACGGCTACACCTTC
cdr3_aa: CASSSRQGASDGYTF